The clone carrying this T cell receptor (beta chain) was found a few times. No antigen is known for it. The library came from three nested PCR rounds adapted from ARM-PCR protocols. TCRdb re-called the multiplex PCR reads through MiXCR, storing one row per CDR3 protein. The sample has approximately 150,000 distinct CDR3 sequences; approximately 64% are singletons. V lost 0 bases, J lost 1 base, and 4 bases lay in between. This CDR3 contains 14 residues. Germline CDR1 DFQATT, CDR2 SNEGSKA (reference sequence). The data were taken from a study of tumor and adjacent non-tumor tissue in lung cancer. Study-wide findings and caveats: Tumor repertoires had a smaller top 100 clone share than normal lung.

RNA was extracted from bulk tissue without any cell sorting. The chain combines TRBV20-1 with TRBJ2-6; no clear D. The specimen sequenced was lung tumor tissue. The source is a man in his sixties with small cell lung cancer. The CDR3 region has the DNA TGCAGTGCTAGAGATTATTCTGGGGCCAACGTCCTGACTTTC. It specifies CSARDYSGANVLTF.